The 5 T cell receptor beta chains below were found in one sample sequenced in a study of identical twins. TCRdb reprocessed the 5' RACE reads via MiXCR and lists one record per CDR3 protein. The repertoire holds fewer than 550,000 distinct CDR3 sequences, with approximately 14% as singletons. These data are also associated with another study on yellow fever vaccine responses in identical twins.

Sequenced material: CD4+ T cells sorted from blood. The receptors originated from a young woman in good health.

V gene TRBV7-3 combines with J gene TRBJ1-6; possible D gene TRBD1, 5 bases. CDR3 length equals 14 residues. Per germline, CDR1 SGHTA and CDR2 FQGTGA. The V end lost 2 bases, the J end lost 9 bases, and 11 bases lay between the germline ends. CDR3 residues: CASSLLGGSSPLHF. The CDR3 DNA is TGTGCCAGCAGCTTACTTGGGGGAAGTTCACCCCTCCACTTT.

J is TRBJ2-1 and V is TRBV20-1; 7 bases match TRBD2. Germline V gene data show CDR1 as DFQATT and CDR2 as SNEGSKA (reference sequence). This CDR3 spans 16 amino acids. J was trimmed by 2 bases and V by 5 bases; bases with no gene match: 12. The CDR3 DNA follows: TGCAGTGCTCACTCCAGCAGCGGGATCACCTACAATGAGCAGTTCTTC. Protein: CSAHSSSGITYNEQFF.

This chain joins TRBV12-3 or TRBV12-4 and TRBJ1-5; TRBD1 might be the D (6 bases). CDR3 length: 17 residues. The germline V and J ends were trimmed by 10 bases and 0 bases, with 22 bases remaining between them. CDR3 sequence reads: CAICLSRGMSSNQPQHF. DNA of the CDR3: TGTGCCATCTGTTTATCCAGGGGAATGAGTAGCAATCAGCCCCAGCATTTT.

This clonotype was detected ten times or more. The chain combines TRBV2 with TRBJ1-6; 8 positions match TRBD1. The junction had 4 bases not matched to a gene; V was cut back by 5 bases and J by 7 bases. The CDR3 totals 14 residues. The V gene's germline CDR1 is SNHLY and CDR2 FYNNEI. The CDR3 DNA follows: TGTGCCAGCAGTTTGCAGGGGGCCAATTCACCCCTCCACTTT. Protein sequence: CASSLQGANSPLHF.

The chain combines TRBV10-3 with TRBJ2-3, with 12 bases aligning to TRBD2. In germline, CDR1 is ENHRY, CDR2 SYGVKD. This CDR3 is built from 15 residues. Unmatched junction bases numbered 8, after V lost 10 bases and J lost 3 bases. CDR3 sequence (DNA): TGTGCCACCACACTAGCGGGGGGCGGGACAGATACGCAGTATTTT. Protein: CATTLAGGGTDTQYF.